A single sample gave rise to the 13 T cell receptor beta chains below, sequenced in a study of blood T cell repertoires in COVID-19. Assay: immunoSEQ multiplex PCR; the TCRdb copy retains only in-frame clones and omits some. The sample has 95,000 to 150,000 clones, approximately 74% seen once; the top ten hold 6%. The sequenced sample was peripheral blood. Every receptor here comes from a man older than 75 with COVID-19, enrolled during active disease.

V usage is TRBV11-2 and J usage is TRBJ2-4, with TRBD2 matching over 10 bases. After removal of 2 bases from V and 9 bases from J, the junction contained 10 bases not matched to a gene. The germline gives CDR1 SGHAT, CDR2 FQNNGV. The CDR3 length is 16 residues. CDR3 in amino acids: CASSLFLAGDLSIQYF. The CDR3 DNA sequence: TGTGCCAGCAGCTTATTTCTAGCGGGAGATTTAAGCATTCAGTACTTC.

This chain connects TRBV5-8 to TRBJ1-2; 9 bases match TRBD1. With V trimmed by 0 bases and J by 4 bases, 1 base remained unmatched. The CDR3 extends over 14 amino acids. Germline loops: CDR1 SGHTS, CDR2 YDEGEE. The chain's CDR3 is CASSLEGQGYGYTF. For the CDR3, the DNA is TGTGCCAGCAGCTTGGAGGGACAGGGCTATGGCTACACCTTC.

The chain employs TRBV29-1 and TRBJ1-1; 7 bases match TRBD1. This CDR3 region has 14 residues. Germline CDR1 is SQVTM and CDR2 is ANQGSEA. Trimming at V came to 6 bases and at J to 5 bases, leaving 12 bases not matched to a gene. The CDR3 loop reads CSVLPTGESTEAFF. The CDR3 region has the DNA TGCAGCGTCCTTCCCACAGGGGAGAGTACTGAAGCTTTCTTT. Variable domain in full (rest from reference TRBV29-1 and TRBJ1-1): SAVISQKPSRDICQRGTSLTIQCQVDSQVTMMFWYRQQPGQSLTLIATANQGSEATYESGFVIDKFPISRPNLTFSTLTVSNMSPEDSSIYLCSVLPTGESTEAFFGQGTRLTVV.

The gene calls are TRBV11-3 and TRBJ1-1; 9 nucleotides match TRBD1. Germline-derived CDR1 and CDR2 are SGHNT and YENEEA. With V trimmed by 3 bases and J by 7 bases, 3 bases remained unmatched. This CDR3 comprises 13 residues. CDR3 protein: CASSLETGGEAFF. The DNA for the CDR3 is TGTGCCAGCAGCTTGGAGACAGGGGGTGAAGCTTTCTTT.

J is TRBJ1-1 and V is TRBV4-2; D perhaps matches TRBD1 (5 bases). CDR3 length: 13 residues. The germline CDR1 and CDR2 sequences are LGHNA and YNFKEQ. V was shortened by 5 bases and J by 1 base, with 8 bases between the two germline ends. CDR3 sequence: CASSYRKNTEAFF. The CDR3 bases are TGTGCCAGCAGCTACAGGAAGAACACTGAAGCTTTCTTT.

The chain links TRBV7-2 to TRBJ2-3; possible D gene TRBD2, 6 bases. The CDR3 has 18 residues. Trimming took 3 bases from V and 4 from J, leaving 23 bases between them. Germline V gives CDR1 SGHTA, CDR2 FQGNSA. CDR3: CASSFRHGLPGFSDTQYF. CDR3 coding DNA: TGTGCCAGCAGCTTTCGCCACGGACTACCGGGATTTTCAGATACGCAGTATTTT.

The chain couples TRBV4-1 to TRBJ1-5; the match to TRBD1 covers 7 bases. CDR1 and CDR2 (germline): MGHRA, YSYEKL. The CDR3 has 16 amino acids. Unmatched junction bases numbered 7, after V lost 4 bases and J lost 1 base. The CDR3 region is CASSPTGERSNQPQHF. CDR3 bases: TGCGCCAGCAGCCCCACAGGGGAAAGGAGCAATCAGCCCCAGCATTTT.

The chain uses TRBV5-8 and TRBJ2-7; tentative D call: TRBD1 (5 bases). Trimming pared 7 bases from V and 0 bases from J, leaving 17 bases between. Germline CDR1 SGHTS, CDR2 YDEGEE. The CDR3 contains 15 residues. CDR3 coding DNA: TGTGCCAGCCTCTCGTACCGAGACAGCTCCTACGAGCAGTACTTC. This gives the protein CASLSYRDSSYEQYF.

The chain recombines TRBV5-6 with TRBJ1-2; D unresolved. The germline gives CDR1 SGHDT, CDR2 YYEEEE. V lost 2 bases, J lost 4 bases, and 12 bases lay in between. This CDR3 is 14 amino acids long. DNA for the CDR3: TGTGCCAGCAGCTTAATGAGGGTTTCCTATGGCTACACCTTC. This sequence encodes CASSLMRVSYGYTF.

For the CDR3, the DNA is TGTGCCAGCAGCCCAGAGAGGTCCTACAATGAGCAGTTCTTC. Amino acid sequence: CASSPERSYNEQFF. This rearrangement joins TRBV7-9 to TRBJ2-1; no firm D call. The CDR3 totals 14 residues. The V gene's germline CDR1 is SEHNR and CDR2 FQNEAQ (reference sequence). V was cut by 5 bases and J by 1 base, with 9 bases left in between.

The chain recombines TRBV27 with TRBJ1-6, with D possibly being TRBD1 (6 bases). Germline loops: CDR1 MNHEY, CDR2 SMNVEV (reference sequence). V lost 6 bases and J 12 bases, leaving 18 bases between the germline ends. The CDR3 contains 14 residues. The CDR3 sequence: CASSHRGGPEPLHF. CDR3 nucleotide sequence: TGTGCCAGCAGCCATAGGGGGGGCCCCGAACCCCTCCACTTT.

For this clone: Relative to the germline gene, one junction end is altered; a read error may explain this. The J gene is TRBJ2-5, the V gene TRBV7-7; 8 nucleotides match TRBD2. The germline CDR1 and CDR2 sequences are SSHAT and FNYEAQ (reference sequence). The CDR3 has 18 residues. CDR3 nucleotides: TGTGCTAGCAGCCAAGGCGGGCTAGCGGGCTCCACGGGGGAGACCCAGTACTTC. This sequence encodes CASSQGGLAGSTGETQYF.

The V call is TRBV12-3 or TRBV12-4, the J call TRBJ2-1; 7 bases match TRBD2. This CDR3 is built from 12 residues. V trimming: 5 bases; J trimming: 9 bases; junction bases outside the gene matches: 4. CDR3 DNA: TGTGCCAGCAGTCCGGGACTAAGTGAGCAGTTCTTC. It translates to CASSPGLSEQFF.